This T cell receptor (beta chain) was sequenced during a study of identical twins listed by TCRdb under 2016. For the study in its entirety: To test whether fetal clonotypes persist, the study used deep sequencing on TCR alpha and beta repertoires from monozygotic twins, unrelated adults of various ages, and cord blood. Replicate twin experiments were performed at different times using different library preparation protocols to rule out contamination. The investigation overall reported the following: Abundant cord blood beta clonotypes had fewer insertions, young adult naive repertoires showed a similar but weaker trend, and memory repertoires showed no such trend. Because the same donors could not be followed over many years, the conclusions depended on cross-sectional statistical analysis. Excess twin sharing in beta out-of-frame sequences was weaker because fewer shared sequences lowered the signal-to-noise ratio. Compared with coincidental sharing between unrelated individuals, out-of-frame TCR alpha sequences shared between twins had an excess of sequences with low generation probability. Recombination models systematically underestimated out-of-frame TCR alpha sharing in monozygotic twins but agreed with sharing between unrelated individuals. Zero-insertion analyses could be partly confounded by invariant T cells such as MAIT and iNKT, though diverse VJ usage argued against such confounding for most clonotypes.

From the cysteine through the phenylalanine, the CDR3 covers 12 amino acids. Just CDR3 DNA is preserved here, 36 bases in frame from base 1. V is reduced by 4 bases and J by 8 bases, leaving a spacing of 11 bases between them. Per the germline V gene, MNHEY is the CDR1 and SVGEGT is the CDR2. This clonotype was seen more than once but under ten times. The antigen it binds to is not known. No base-level quality is on record; no much larger clone is a single base apart. Only healthy Caucasian donors were included. The library was made by 5' RACE. Sequencer: Illumina HiSeq 2000. Template switching introduced a universal primer binding site; the final cDNA contained a unique molecular identifier, enabling accurate counting of TCR cDNA molecules. Specific primers in the conserved constant-segment region were used to synthesize first-strand cDNA for TCR alpha and beta chains. To control for contamination, each cDNA library was double barcoded with a SMART-Mk sample barcode plus Illumina barcodes. TruSeq adapter sequences, together with Illumina sample barcodes, were added in two successive PCR steps. The TCR alpha and beta cDNA libraries were sequenced on the Illumina HiSeq platform using custom primers. As for the authors' bioinformatics: MiGEC was used to process raw reads and extract unique molecular identifiers, and MiXCR was used to find CDR3 positions. Recombination models were inferred per individual with the repgenHMM and IGoR tools using an EM algorithm. The tcR package in R was used for shared clonotype analysis, with sharing normalized by the product of cloneset sizes. To study raw recombination without the effects of thymic and clonal selection, out-of-frame nonproductive sequences were analyzed. The raw public data were reprocessed by TCRdb itself: fastp quality trimming at Q25, MiXCR clonotype calling, in-frame beta chains only. Each entry merges the rows of one CDR3 protein and shows their most common DNA and genes. The V and J calls, along with clone size, are taken from TCRdb and not from the paper's own processing. For this sample there are roughly 1.6 million distinct CDR3 sequences; roughly 35% appear just once. Of the sample, 0.25% to 0.3% falls within the top ten clones.

Here the chain combines TRBV6-2 or TRBV6-3 and TRBJ1-2; no D gene is confidently identified. Sequenced input: cord blood. The clonotype was recovered from a newborn girl in good health. The bases are TGTGCCAGCAGTTCTCTAGGGAAGGGCTACACCTTC. This gives the protein CASSSLGKGYTF.